This is a list of T cell receptor beta chains from one sample in a study of tumor-infiltrating lymphocytes in primary liver carcinoma. TCRdb passed the multiplex PCR reads through MiXCR, listing each CDR3 protein once. The sample carries roughly 30,000 distinct CDR3 sequences, less than 80% recorded once. Sequenced material: liver tumor tissue from sampling region 5. These receptors came from a man aged 40-50 years with primary liver carcinoma and hepatitis B virus infection. CDR3s include the opening cysteine and the closing phenylalanine or tryptophan. The order of the fields is J gene, clone size, V gene, CDR3 protein. Size tells how often a clone was seen (once, few, many) or the class of an expanded clone, and some rows leave it out.

TRBJ1-5,-,TRBV10-3,CAIRDYEGDQPQHF
TRBJ2-1,-,TRBV20-1,CSSHRTVSSYNEQFF
TRBJ1-2,medium-sized,TRBV6-6,CASSYSGQGDYGYTF
TRBJ1-4,-,TRBV6-5,CARSRHGPNEKLFF
TRBJ1-2,-,TRBV5-5,CASSLDLHHITGGGYGYTF
TRBJ2-7,-,TRBV6-6,CTSRRNSGGFNEQYF
TRBJ2-7,-,TRBV12-3/TRBV12-4,CAGSPGQGTHYEQYF
TRBJ2-1,-,TRBV29-1,CSFAMAGPEQFF
TRBJ2-3,-,TRBV6-2/TRBV6-3,CASCYSASGGGMQYF
TRBJ2-7,-,TRBV4-2,CAKSGKPGLAGGPHEQYF
TRBJ2-7,-,TRBV5-1,CASSHYSVSYEQHF
TRBJ2-3,-,TRBV10-3,CAISEHMSGRKDTQYF
TRBJ2-5,-,TRBV11-2,CASSFGWNRKETQYF
TRBJ2-3,-,TRBV6-1,CASNEALGDTQYF
TRBJ2-5,-,TRBV24-1,CAANGWTGDQETQYF
TRBJ2-7,-,TRBV11-2,CASSFIQGVIHNKHYF
TRBJ1-5,-,TRBV6-1,CASSGPGERTRGDQPQHF
TRBJ2-5,once,TRBV4-1,CASSQDPGAGQGETQYF
TRBJ2-1,-,TRBV29-1,CSLPGLGDNEKLF
TRBJ2-7,-,TRBV10-3,CTISEAGQEQYF
TRBJ1-5,-,TRBV11-1,CASSAGKGQPQHF
TRBJ2-7,-,TRBV4-1,CASSPGRWYEWHF
TRBJ1-1,-,TRBV11-2,CASNQSYTEAFF
TRBJ1-5,-,TRBV28,CASLNYGQPHHF
TRBJ2-7,-,TRBV5-5,CASSYSPHGGSYEQYF
TRBJ1-1,once,TRBV10-3,CAISERRIVNSEAFF
TRBJ2-7,many,TRBV14,CASSQVGGDLYEQYF
TRBJ2-3,-,TRBV24-1,CATSDFGRRGTDTRYF
TRBJ1-2,-,TRBV11-2,CASSLAPGGLVGNTF
TRBJ1-4,-,TRBV6-5,CASSVGSTNEKLFF
TRBJ2-3,-,TRBV11-2,CACSLEGENTNTQYF
TRBJ2-3,-,TRBV5-4,CASSLGDRGTGTHYF